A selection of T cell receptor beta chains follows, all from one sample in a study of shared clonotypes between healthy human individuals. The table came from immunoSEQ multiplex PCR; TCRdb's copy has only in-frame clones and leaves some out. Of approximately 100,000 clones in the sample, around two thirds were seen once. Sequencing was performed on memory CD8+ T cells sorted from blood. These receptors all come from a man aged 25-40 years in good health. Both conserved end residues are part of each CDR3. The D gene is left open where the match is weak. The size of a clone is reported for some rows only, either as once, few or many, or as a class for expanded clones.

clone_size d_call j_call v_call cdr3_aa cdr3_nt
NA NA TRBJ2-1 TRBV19 CATSISGDEQFF TGTGCCACCTCGATAAGCGGCGATGAGCAGTTCTTC
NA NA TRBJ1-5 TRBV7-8 CASSLQGRSNQPQHF TGTGCCAGCAGCTTACAGGGACGTAGCAATCAGCCCCAGCATTTT
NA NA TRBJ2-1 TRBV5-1 CASSEGGQPHNEQFF TGCGCCAGCAGCGAAGGGGGGCAACCACACAATGAGCAGTTCTTC
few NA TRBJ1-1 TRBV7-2 CASSIKRAVGSMNTEAFF TGTGCCAGCAGCATTAAGAGGGCAGTTGGATCCATGAACACTGAAGCTTTCTTT
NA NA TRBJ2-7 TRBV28 CASSQLATYEQYF TGTGCCAGCAGCCAACTAGCAACCTACGAGCAGTACTTC
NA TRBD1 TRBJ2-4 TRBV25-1 CASSETGGRKNIQYF TGTGCCAGCAGTGAGACAGGGGGTCGCAAAAACATTCAGTACTTC
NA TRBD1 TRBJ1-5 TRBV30 CAWSTGNSNQPQHF TGTGCCTGGTCGACAGGGAATAGCAATCAGCCCCAGCATTTT
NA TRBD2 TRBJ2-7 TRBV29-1 CSVVPSGRESHEQYF TGCAGCGTTGTACCTAGCGGGAGGGAGTCCCACGAGCAGTATTTC
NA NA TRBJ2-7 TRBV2 CASSETWAVQYF TGTGCCAGCAGTGAAACTTGGGCAGTCCAGTACTTC
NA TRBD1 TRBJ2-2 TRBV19 CASRTDRGTGELFF TGTGCCAGTAGGACAGACAGGGGCACCGGGGAGCTGTTTTTT
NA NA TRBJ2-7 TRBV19 CASSIRTGPNYEQYF TGTGCCAGTAGTATTCGAACTGGGCCGAACTACGAGCAGTACTTC
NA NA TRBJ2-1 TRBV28 CASRSEGTLTYNEQFF TGTGCCAGCAGGTCAGAGGGAACCCTCACCTACAATGAGCAGTTCTTC
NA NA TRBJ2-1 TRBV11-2 CASTQIGQRYNEQFF TGTGCCAGCACCCAAATAGGGCAAAGGTACAATGAGCAGTTCTTC
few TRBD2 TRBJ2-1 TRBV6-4 CASSDTSGGYNEQFF TGTGCCAGCAGTGACACAAGCGGGGGCTACAATGAGCAGTTCTTC
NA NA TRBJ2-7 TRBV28 CASSPPRQYEQYF TGTGCCAGCAGCCCCCCGCGGCAATACGAGCAGTACTTC
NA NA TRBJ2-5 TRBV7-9 CASSSGLKQTQYF TGTGCCAGCAGCTCCGGCCTTAAGCAGACCCAGTACTTC